This T cell receptor beta chain was recovered during a study of T cells in Graves' hyperthyroidism and ophthalmopathy. Study-wide findings and caveats: Blood also held most thyroid clonotypes expanded beyond 0.001.

A remark on this clonotype: Its specificity is unknown.

Each diagnosis was grounded in clinical symptoms, serum thyroxine and TRAb, thyroid ultrasound, and orbital computed tomography. V shed 3 bases and J shed 8 bases, with 10 bases lying between them. CDR3 length: 12 residues. Germline lookup yields CDR1 SGHVS and CDR2 FNYEAQ. It was RNA transcripts that yielded the amplified TCR beta CDR3 regions. The TCR CDR3 was amplified in a first-round RT-PCR using the HTBI primer set. Each CDR3 protein is one row after TCRdb ran MiXCR on the multiplex PCR reads. The data show some 550,000 distinct CDR3 sequences, with roughly 16% seen just once and roughly 3% held by the top ten.

This clonotype was sampled from a woman aged 40-49 years with Graves' ophthalmopathy. The chain carries TRBV7-6 and TRBJ2-5; D not resolved. Specimen: blood. CDR3 coding DNA: TGTGCCAGCAGCTTCGGAAGTGGAACCCAGTACTTC. This sequence encodes CASSFGSGTQYF.